A selection of T cell receptor beta chains follows, all from one sample in a study of blood T cell repertoires in COVID-19. Produced via immunoSEQ multiplex PCR; TCRdb's table is partial and in-frame only. Of some 260,000 clones in the sample, about nine tenths were seen once. The sequenced sample was peripheral blood. The source of these receptors is a woman in her twenties or thirties with COVID-19, enrolled during active disease. The CDR3 runs from the conserved cysteine through the conserved F or W. The D gene is left open where the match is weak. Clone sizes are given selectively: once, few, many, or a class where the clone is expanded.

-,TRBV6-6,TRBJ1-4,15,-,CASSYGGASFEKLFF,TGTGCCAGCAGTTACGGGGGGGCGAGCTTTGAAAAACTGTTTTTT
TRBD1,TRBV15,TRBJ2-3,13,-,CATSREGRQGARF,TGTGCCACCAGCAGAGAGGGAAGACAGGGGGCGCGTTTT
TRBD1,TRBV10-3,TRBJ2-7,12,-,CAIGTGSYEQYF,TGTGCCATCGGGACAGGGTCGTACGAGCAGTACTTC
TRBD1,TRBV24-1,TRBJ2-2,13,-,CATRDRGPGELFF,TGTGCCACCAGGGACAGGGGTCCCGGGGAGCTGTTTTTT
TRBD2,TRBV10-3,TRBJ2-1,19,-,CAISVEGGWTSGSYNEQFF,TGTGCCATCAGTGTAGAGGGAGGATGGACTAGCGGGAGTTATAATGAGCAGTTCTTC
-,TRBV2,TRBJ1-1,14,-,CASRFQGTGTEAFF,TGTGCCAGCAGGTTTCAGGGGACCGGCACTGAAGCTTTCTTT
-,TRBV9,TRBJ1-2,14,-,CASSVADSAGGYTF,TGTGCCAGCAGCGTAGCGGACAGTGCGGGTGGCTACACCTTC
TRBD1,TRBV4-2,TRBJ2-3,17,-,CASSLPLTGAHPDTQYF,TGTGCCAGCAGCCTTCCCCTTACAGGGGCCCACCCAGATACGCAGTATTTT
-,TRBV6-5,TRBJ2-3,14,-,CASSYSSSWDTQYF,TGTGCCAGCAGTTACTCTTCTAGCTGGGATACGCAGTATTTT
TRBD2,TRBV11-2,TRBJ2-3,17,-,CASSFRGRALGTDTQYF,TGTGCCAGCAGCTTTCGTGGGAGGGCCCTCGGGACAGATACGCAGTATTTT
-,TRBV6-2/TRBV6-3,TRBJ2-1,14,-,CASSYTLANKKQFF,TGTGCCAGCAGTTACACTCTAGCGAATAAAAAGCAGTTCTTC
TRBD1,TRBV29-1,TRBJ2-5,13,-,CSVTGTGEETQYF,TGCAGCGTCACCGGGACAGGGGAGGAGACCCAGTACTTC
TRBD1,TRBV29-1,TRBJ1-5,12,-,CSVRGQGEPQHF,TGCAGCGTTCGTGGACAGGGCGAGCCCCAGCATTTT
TRBD1,TRBV29-1,TRBJ1-3,14,-,CSVEVQGAGNTIYF,TGCAGCGTTGAGGTCCAGGGGGCCGGAAACACCATATATTTT
TRBD1,TRBV6-2/TRBV6-3,TRBJ2-7,17,once,CASSYPPGQVQIYEQYF,TGTGCCAGCAGTTACCCACCGGGACAGGTACAGATCTACGAGCAGTACTTC
-,TRBV27,TRBJ1-1,11,-,CATETNTEAFF,TGTGCCACCGAGACTAACACTGAAGCTTTCTTT
TRBD1,TRBV19,TRBJ1-2,15,-,CASSIGGQGLYGYTF,TGTGCCAGTAGTATAGGGGGACAGGGGCTCTATGGCTACACCTTC
TRBD1,TRBV27,TRBJ2-7,14,-,CASSRTGQGYEQYF,TGTGCCAGCAGCCGAACGGGACAGGGGTACGAGCAGTACTTC
TRBD1,TRBV7-9,TRBJ1-1,14,few,CASSSGTVGTEAFF,TGTGCCAGCAGCTCCGGGACAGTGGGTACTGAAGCTTTCTTT
-,TRBV6-5,TRBJ2-2,14,-,CASSYRGRTGELFF,TGTGCCAGCAGTTACAGGGGGAGAACCGGGGAGCTGTTTTTT
-,TRBV5-6,TRBJ2-1,15,-,CASSLGLGTYNEQFF,TGTGCCAGCAGCTTGGGACTGGGTACCTACAATGAGCAGTTCTTC
-,TRBV5-4,TRBJ1-1,14,-,CASQLGRVSTEAFF,TGTGCCAGCCAACTGGGCAGGGTCAGCACTGAAGCTTTCTTT
-,TRBV11-2,TRBJ2-1,13,few,CASSLTTRYEQFF,TGTGCCAGCAGCTTAACGACTAGATATGAGCAGTTCTTC
-,TRBV6-2/TRBV6-3,TRBJ2-3,14,few,CASSYSRDTDTQYF,TGTGCCAGCAGTTACTCCCGGGACACAGATACGCAGTATTTT
-,TRBV7-2,TRBJ2-5,17,-,CASSLGTLGLTQETQYF,TGTGCCAGCAGCTTAGGGACCTTAGGACTGACACAAGAGACCCAGTACTTC
-,TRBV5-1,TRBJ1-1,14,-,CASRMDSMNTEAFF,TGCGCCAGCCGCATGGACAGCATGAACACTGAAGCTTTCTTT
-,TRBV10-3,TRBJ1-1,13,-,CAISESPGIEAFF,TGTGCCATCAGTGAGTCCCCCGGGATTGAAGCTTTCTTT
-,TRBV5-1,TRBJ1-2,14,once,CASSLAGTTNGYTF,TGCGCCAGCAGCTTGGCCGGGACAACCAATGGCTACACCTTC
TRBD2,TRBV5-5,TRBJ2-1,18,-,CASSPGQKTSGRLGEQFF,TGTGCCAGCAGTCCGGGACAGAAGACTAGCGGGAGGTTAGGTGAGCAGTTCTTC